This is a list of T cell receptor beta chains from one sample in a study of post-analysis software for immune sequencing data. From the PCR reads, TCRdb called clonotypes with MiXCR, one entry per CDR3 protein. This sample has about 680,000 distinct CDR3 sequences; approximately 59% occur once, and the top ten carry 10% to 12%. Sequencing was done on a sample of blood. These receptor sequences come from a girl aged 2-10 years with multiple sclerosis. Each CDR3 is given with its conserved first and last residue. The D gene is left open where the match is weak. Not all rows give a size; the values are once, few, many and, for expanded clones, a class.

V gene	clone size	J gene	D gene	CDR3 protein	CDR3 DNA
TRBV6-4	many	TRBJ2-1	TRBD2	CASSDGLAGGPQFF	TGTGCCAGCAGTGACGGACTAGCGGGAGGGCCGCAGTTCTTC
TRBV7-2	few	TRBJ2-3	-	CASSLDGPDTQYF	TGTGCCAGCAGCTTAGATGGTCCGGATACGCAGTATTTT
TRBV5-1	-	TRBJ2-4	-	CASSLEVRSSREQYF	TGCGCCAGCAGCTTGGAAGTACGGTCCTCGAGAGAGCAGTACTTC
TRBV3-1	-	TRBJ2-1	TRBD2	CASSQTSGGGTKGYEQFF	TGTGCCAGCAGCCAAACTAGCGGGGGAGGGACTAAGGGGTATGAGCAGTTCTTC
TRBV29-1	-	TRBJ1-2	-	CSVAPQNYYGYTF	TGCAGCGTTGCCCCACAGAACTATTATGGCTACACCTTC
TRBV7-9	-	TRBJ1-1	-	CASSPGGSNTEAFF	TGTGCCAGCAGCCCGGGGGGGTCGAACACTGAAGCTTTCTTT
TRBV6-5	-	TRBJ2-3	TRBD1	CASSYVGRTGADTQYF	TGTGCCAGCAGTTACGTTGGTCGGACAGGGGCAGATACGCAGTATTTT
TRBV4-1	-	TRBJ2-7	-	CASSQDSSPGYEQYF	TGCGCCAGCAGCCAAGATAGCAGCCCAGGTTACGAGCAGTACTTC
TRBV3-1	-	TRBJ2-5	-	CASSPGLGETQYF	TGTGCCAGCAGCCCGGGGCTGGGAGAGACCCAGTACTTC
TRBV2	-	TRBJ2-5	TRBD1	CASSNRGSQQYF	TGTGCCAGCAGCAACAGGGGGAGTCAACAGTACTTC
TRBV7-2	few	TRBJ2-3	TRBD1	CASSLGRQGGADTQYF	TGTGCCAGCAGCTTAGGGAGACAGGGGGGGGCAGATACGCAGTATTTT
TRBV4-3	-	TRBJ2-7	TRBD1	CASSFKGQGNSEQYF	TGCGCCAGCAGCTTCAAAGGACAGGGAAACTCCGAGCAGTACTTC
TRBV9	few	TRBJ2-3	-	CASSTEWVGTDTQYF	TGTGCCAGCAGCACGGAGTGGGTAGGGACAGATACGCAGTATTTT
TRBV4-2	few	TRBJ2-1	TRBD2	CASSQQEVGGRKDEQFF	TGTGCCAGCAGCCAGCAAGAGGTTGGCGGGAGAAAGGATGAGCAGTTCTTC
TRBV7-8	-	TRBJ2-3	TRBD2	CASRVSLGLAGTDTQYF	TGTGCCAGCAGAGTCTCCCTAGGTTTAGCGGGTACAGATACGCAGTATTTT
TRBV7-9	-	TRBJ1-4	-	CASSLGSATNEKLFF	TGTGCCAGCAGTTTAGGGTCAGCAACTAATGAAAAACTGTTTTTT
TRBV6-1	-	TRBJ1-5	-	CASVSPGEQPQHF	TGTGCCAGCGTGTCCCCGGGGGAGCAGCCCCAGCATTTT
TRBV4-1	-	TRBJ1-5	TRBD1	CASSQDYGTASNQPQHF	TGCGCCAGCAGCCAAGATTACGGGACAGCAAGCAATCAGCCCCAGCATTTT
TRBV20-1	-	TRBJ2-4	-	CSASIFVANIQYF	TGCAGTGCTTCCATCTTCGTAGCGAACATTCAGTACTTC
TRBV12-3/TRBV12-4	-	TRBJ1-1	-	CASSNLDSTIVEAFF	TGTGCCAGCAGTAACCTGGACAGCACGATCGTCGAAGCTTTCTTT
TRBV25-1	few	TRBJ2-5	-	CASSEHGQGKTQYF	TGTGCCAGCAGTGAACACGGTCAGGGAAAGACCCAGTACTTC
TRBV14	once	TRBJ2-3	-	CASSQRVVGDTQYF	TGTGCCAGCAGCCAACGAGTTGTGGGAGATACGCAGTATTTT
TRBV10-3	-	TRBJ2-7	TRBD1	CAISDATGGSYEQYF	TGTGCCATCAGTGACGCGACAGGGGGGTCCTACGAGCAGTACTTC
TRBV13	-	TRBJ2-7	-	CASSFQRAYEQYF	TGTGCCAGCAGCTTTCAGCGGGCCTACGAGCAGTACTTC
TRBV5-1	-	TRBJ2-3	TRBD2	CASVGTSGGTDTQYF	TGCGCCAGCGTCGGGACTAGCGGTGGCACAGATACGCAGTATTTT
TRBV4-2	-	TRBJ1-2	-	CASSQDRREPYGYTF	TGTGCCAGCAGCCAAGATAGGAGGGAACCCTATGGCTACACCTTC
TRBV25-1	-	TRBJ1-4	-	CASSEYHVGEGKLFF	TGTGCCAGCAGTGAATATCACGTAGGGGAAGGAAAACTGTTTTTT
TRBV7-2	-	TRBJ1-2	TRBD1	CASSHDRGYGYTF	TGTGCCAGCAGCCATGACAGGGGTTACGGCTACACCTTC
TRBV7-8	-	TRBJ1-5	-	CASSPTPGVANQPQHF	TGTGCCAGCAGCCCAACCCCAGGGGTGGCCAATCAGCCCCAGCATTTT
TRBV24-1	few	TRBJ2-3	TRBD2	CATSPLAGSVDTQYF	TGTGCCACCAGTCCGCTAGCGGGGTCCGTGGATACGCAGTATTTT
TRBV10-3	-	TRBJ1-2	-	CAISESMGRGNYGYTF	TGTGCCATCAGTGAGTCGATGGGACGGGGAAACTATGGCTACACCTTC
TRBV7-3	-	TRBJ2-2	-	CASSTRLEGRELFF	TGTGCCAGCAGTACCAGACTTGAGGGACGGGAGCTGTTTTTT
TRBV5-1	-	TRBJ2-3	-	CSSSIRLVSGTDTQYF	TGCTCCAGCAGCATCCGACTAGTAAGCGGCACAGATACGCAGTATTTT
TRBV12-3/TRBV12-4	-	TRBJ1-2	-	CASSLAGGGRLGYTF	TGTGCCAGCAGTTTGGCGGGGGGCGGTCGGCTTGGCTACACCTTC
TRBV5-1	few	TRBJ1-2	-	CTSSLDGTEYGYTF	TGCACCAGCAGCTTGGATGGGACTGAGTATGGCTACACCTTC
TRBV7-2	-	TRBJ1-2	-	CASSLGSTGFGYTF	TGTGCCAGCAGCTTAGGGTCGACTGGGTTTGGCTACACCTTC
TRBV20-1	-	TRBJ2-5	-	CSALVQATQYF	TGCAGTGCTCTCGTTCAGGCGACCCAGTACTTC
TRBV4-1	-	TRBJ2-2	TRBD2	CASRPTSGKDTGELFF	TGCGCCAGCAGACCAACTAGCGGGAAAGACACCGGGGAGCTGTTTTTT
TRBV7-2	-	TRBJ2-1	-	CASSLARQTNEQFF	TGTGCCAGCAGCTTAGCCAGACAGACAAATGAGCAGTTCTTC
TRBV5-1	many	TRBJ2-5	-	CASSLEGQETQYF	TGCGCCAGCAGCTTGGAAGGTCAAGAGACCCAGTACTTC
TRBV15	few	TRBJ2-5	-	CATSRKQQETQYF	TGTGCCACCAGCAGGAAACAGCAAGAGACCCAGTACTTC
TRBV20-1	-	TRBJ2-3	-	CSAAHGTDTSTDTQYF	TGCAGTGCTGCCCACGGGACGGATACTAGCACAGATACGCAGTATTTT
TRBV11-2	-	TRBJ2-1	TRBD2	CASSPPAGGPREQFF	TGTGCCAGCAGCCCCCCAGCGGGGGGGCCAAGGGAGCAGTTCTTC
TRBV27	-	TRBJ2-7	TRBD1	CASAPGQGIEQYF	TGTGCCAGCGCCCCGGGACAGGGGATCGAGCAGTACTTC
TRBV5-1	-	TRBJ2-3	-	CASSLGDTEDTQYF	TGCGCCAGCAGCTTGGGAGACACTGAAGATACGCAGTATTTT
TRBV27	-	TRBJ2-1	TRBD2	CASSPTGTRGFF	TGTGCTAGCAGTCCAACCGGGACTAGAGGGTTCTTC
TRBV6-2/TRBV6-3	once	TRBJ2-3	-	CASSYRGRAVGTTDTQYF	TGTGCCAGCAGTTACAGGGGCCGTGCCGTAGGTACCACAGATACGCAGTATTTT
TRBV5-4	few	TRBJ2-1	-	CASSLDPEDEQFF	TGTGCCAGCAGCTTGGATCCCGAAGATGAGCAGTTCTTC
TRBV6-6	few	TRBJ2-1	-	CASSYSVGEQFF	TGTGCCAGCAGTTACTCGGTAGGTGAGCAGTTCTTC
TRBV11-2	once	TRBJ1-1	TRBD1	CASSIIQGRVEAFF	TGTGCCAGCAGCATAATACAGGGGAGGGTTGAAGCTTTCTTT